This paragraph reports one T cell receptor beta chain. Its antigen remains unknown. This sample is drawn from a study of T-cell memory formation after mild COVID-19. Study-level findings and limits: There was a balanced CD4/CD8 profile in clones contracting day 15 to 85, and later expanders leaned CD4+. Most CD4+ clones that shrank were in CM and EM, while CD8+ ones turned up in EMRA. Detection of some responders pre-infection suggested pre-existing cross-reactive memory T cells participated.

Germline CDR1 DFQATT, CDR2 SNEGSKA (reference sequence). This CDR3 is 13 amino acids long. The ends were cut back, 2 bases at V and 7 bases at J, with 15 bases in the middle. Employing constant-segment primers, 5'RACE generated TCR alpha and TCR beta cDNA libraries bearing sample barcodes and UMIs. Via MiXCR, TCRdb re-called the 5' RACE reads, giving one row per CDR3 protein. The sample gives 500,000 to 650,000 distinct CDR3 sequences, less than 25% of which show up once; 7% to 9% is in the top ten. Sequencing input: PBMCs or a T cell subset sorted from them (not recorded which). This TCR was recovered from an adult woman who had mild COVID-19 (a few samples of this study predate the infection). Cell type and time point are not known. The V and J genes are TRBV20-1 and TRBJ2-7; possibly TRBD1 or TRBD2 for D (6 bases each). The CDR3 coding sequence is TGCAGTGCTAGACTCCGGGGGCGAGGGGAGCAGTACTTC. It specifies CSARLRGRGEQYF.